Listed below are T cell receptor beta chains from one sample, sequenced in a study of blood T cell repertoires in COVID-19. The data were produced by immunoSEQ multiplex PCR, yet TCRdb's version contains in-frame clones alone and is incomplete. The table has roughly 50,000 clones, 89% seen once. What was sequenced was peripheral blood. Receptor source: a woman aged 55 to 70 with active COVID-19. CDR3s include the opening cysteine and the closing phenylalanine or tryptophan. Fields, in order: V gene, clone size, D gene, J gene, CDR3 DNA, CDR3 protein. The D gene is left open where the match is weak. Size tells how often a clone was seen (once, few, many) or the class of an expanded clone, and some rows leave it out.

TRBV3-1/TRBV3-2,-,TRBD2,TRBJ2-5,TGTGCCAGCAGCCAAGAGGGGGGGAAGACCCAGTACTTC,CASSQEGGKTQYF
TRBV5-5,-,-,TRBJ1-2,TGTGCCAGCAGCTTGAGCCGTATATATGGCTACACCTTC,CASSLSRIYGYTF
TRBV5-1,-,TRBD2,TRBJ2-3,TGCGCCAGCAGCTTGGGACTAGCGGGGGGCACAGATACGCAGTATTTT,CASSLGLAGGTDTQYF
TRBV7-9,-,TRBD1,TRBJ1-3,TGTGCCAGCAGCTTAGAGCTCGGACAGGGGATTCGAAACACCATATATTTT,CASSLELGQGIRNTIYF
TRBV9,-,-,TRBJ2-1,TGTGCCAGCAGCGTAGAGGACAGCTCCTACAATGAGCAGTTCTTC,CASSVEDSSYNEQFF
TRBV5-1,-,TRBD2,TRBJ2-2,TGCGCCAGCAGCTTGGGACTAGCGGGGGAGCCCGGGGAGCTGTTTTTT,CASSLGLAGEPGELFF
TRBV5-8,-,-,TRBJ2-1,TGTGCCAGCAGCTTACGTGGAACAGGGATGGGGAATGAGCAGTTCTTC,CASSLRGTGMGNEQFF
TRBV4-2,-,TRBD2,TRBJ2-3,TGTGCCAGCAGCCAAGATGGGGCGGGGGGGCCGTATAGCACAGATACGCAGTATTTT,CASSQDGAGGPYSTDTQYF
TRBV3-1/TRBV3-2,-,TRBD2,TRBJ2-3,TGTGCCAGCAGCCGGAGGGCGCTAGCGGGGGGGCCAGGCACAGATACGCAGTATTTT,CASSRRALAGGPGTDTQYF
TRBV2,-,-,TRBJ1-2,TGTGCCAGCAAGATCCAGGGCCTCTATGGCTACACCTTC,CASKIQGLYGYTF
TRBV10-3,-,TRBD2,TRBJ2-7,TGTGCCATCAGTGAGTCGACGGGGGGAAAGTTATACGAGCAGTACTTC,CAISESTGGKLYEQYF
TRBV9,-,TRBD2,TRBJ2-3,TGTGCCAGCAGCGTAGGCAGTAGCGGGGGGATTACAGATACGCAGTATTTT,CASSVGSSGGITDTQYF
TRBV6-5,once,TRBD1,TRBJ1-2,TGTGCCAGCAGCGAGGGGAATACAGGGGGCTATGGCTACACCTTC,CASSEGNTGGYGYTF
TRBV7-3,-,TRBD2,TRBJ2-5,TGTGCCAGCAGCTTAACGGGAGCGGGGGGTGAGACCCAGTACTTC,CASSLTGAGGETQYF
TRBV5-7,-,-,TRBJ1-2,TGTGCCAGCAGCTTAAACAGGACCTATGGCTACACCTTC,CASSLNRTYGYTF
TRBV9,-,-,TRBJ1-2,TGTGCCAGCAGCGTAGCGACAGGCAGCCGCGGCTACACCTTC,CASSVATGSRGYTF
TRBV7-6,-,TRBD2,TRBJ2-1,TGTGCCAGCAGGCCAACCGGGACTAGCGGATACAATGAGCAGTTCTTC,CASRPTGTSGYNEQFF
TRBV2,-,-,TRBJ1-5,TGTGCCAGCAGTGAATCGACAACTAATCAGCCCCAGCATTTT,CASSESTTNQPQHF
TRBV6-1,-,-,TRBJ1-2,TGTGCCAGCAGTGAACTAAGGGGCGTCAGCTATGGCTACACCTTC,CASSELRGVSYGYTF
TRBV3-1/TRBV3-2,-,-,TRBJ2-7,TGTGCCAGCAACCGGGGGGCGGGGGCCGACTACGAGCAGTACTTC,CASNRGAGADYEQYF
TRBV12-3/TRBV12-4,-,TRBD1,TRBJ1-1,TGTGCCAGCAGTCAGGGGGCGCGGACTGAAGCTTTCTTT,CASSQGARTEAFF
TRBV10-1,-,TRBD2,TRBJ2-7,TGCGCCAGCAGTCCTAGCGGGGATTCTCGGGAGCAGTACTTC,CASSPSGDSREQYF
TRBV6-1,-,-,TRBJ1-2,TGTGCCAGCAGTGAAGAGAGGGTGGACTGGGGCTACACCTTC,CASSEERVDWGYTF
TRBV21-1,-,-,TRBJ1-5,TGTGCCAGCAGCAACAGACATCGAGATTACCTTCAGCCCCAGCATTTT,CASSNRHRDYLQPQHF
TRBV5-1,-,TRBD1,TRBJ1-6,TGCGCCAGCCGCACCGGGACAGGGTGGTCACCCCTCCACTTT,CASRTGTGWSPLHF
TRBV11-3,-,TRBD2,TRBJ2-1,TGTGCCAGCAGCTTACCAGCGGGGGATGAGCAGTTCTTC,CASSLPAGDEQFF
TRBV5-1,-,TRBD1,TRBJ2-5,TGCGCCAGCAGTCCTACAGGGGGCGTAGAGACCCAGTACTTC,CASSPTGGVETQYF
TRBV5-1,-,TRBD1,TRBJ2-7,TGCGCCAGCAGCTACAGATCACAGGGGGCGATCTACGAGCAGTACTTC,CASSYRSQGAIYEQYF
TRBV29-1,-,-,TRBJ1-1,TGCAGCGTTGACGTAGGAAATCCGTCAGGGGCGTCAGCTTTCTTT,CSVDVGNPSGASAFF
TRBV2,once,TRBD2,TRBJ2-1,TGTGCCAGCACCCGACTAGCGGGGTACAATGAGCAGTTCTTC,CASTRLAGYNEQFF
TRBV15,-,-,TRBJ2-7,TGTGCCACCAGCGGGGGAGGCGGGGTCGGGGGAGAGCAGTACTTC,CATSGGGGVGGEQYF
TRBV6-5,once,TRBD1,TRBJ1-2,TGTGCCAGCATCTGGGACAGGGGTTCTTATGGCTACACCTTC,CASIWDRGSYGYTF
TRBV7-6,once,TRBD2,TRBJ2-3,TGTGCCAGCAGCTCAGTAGCGGGGGGGTTCACAGATACGCAGTATTTT,CASSSVAGGFTDTQYF
TRBV12-3/TRBV12-4,-,-,TRBJ1-1,TGTGCCAGCAGCAAGAACACGAACACTGAAGCTTTCTTT,CASSKNTNTEAFF
TRBV3-1/TRBV3-2,-,-,TRBJ2-5,TGTGCCAGCAGCCAAGGGTTAGGAGGGGAGACCCAGTACTTC,CASSQGLGGETQYF
TRBV10-3,few,TRBD2,TRBJ2-1,TGTGCCATCAGTATACGCGGGGGGGCCTACAATGAGCAGTTCTTC,CAISIRGGAYNEQFF
TRBV5-1,-,TRBD2,TRBJ2-3,TGCGCCAGCAGCTCAGGCGGCGGACTAGCCGCAGATACGCAGTATTTT,CASSSGGGLAADTQYF
TRBV19,-,TRBD1,TRBJ1-6,TGTGCCAGTACCGTGGACAGGAGCTCCTATAATTCACCCCTCCACTTT,CASTVDRSSYNSPLHF
TRBV7-2,-,TRBD1,TRBJ1-1,TGTGCCAGCAGCTTAAGGCCCCAGGGGGACACTGAAGCTTTCTTT,CASSLRPQGDTEAFF
TRBV9,-,-,TRBJ1-2,TGTGCCAGCAGCGCGGGACTCCTCTATGGCTACACCTTC,CASSAGLLYGYTF
TRBV5-6,-,TRBD1,TRBJ2-3,TGTGCCAGCAGTTCCCAGGGGGCAGGGACGCAGTATTTT,CASSSQGAGTQYF
TRBV3-1/TRBV3-2,-,-,TRBJ1-5,TGTGCCAGCAGCCAAGGGGCCAATCAGCCCCAGCATTTT,CASSQGANQPQHF
TRBV6-5,-,-,TRBJ1-1,TGTGCCAGCAGTTACCCCAGAGGAACTTTCTTT,CASSYPRGTFF
TRBV18,-,TRBD1,TRBJ1-5,TGTGCCAGCTCACCCGGGACAGGGGTTCAGCCCCAGCATTTT,CASSPGTGVQPQHF
TRBV10-3,-,-,TRBJ1-4,TGTGCCATCAGTGGTACAGGACACAATGAAAAACTGTTTTTT,CAISGTGHNEKLFF
TRBV3-1/TRBV3-2,-,-,TRBJ1-1,TGTGCCAGCAGCCAAGACACGGCAGGGGCTTTCTTT,CASSQDTAGAFF
TRBV5-4,-,-,TRBJ1-6,TGTGCCAGCAGCTTAGAGCCGGGCTCCTATAATTCACCCCTCCACTTT,CASSLEPGSYNSPLHF
TRBV10-2,-,TRBD1,TRBJ2-1,TGCGCCAGCAGTGGACGGGGGACAGGGGCGTCTGAGCAGTTCTTC,CASSGRGTGASEQFF
TRBV7-3,-,TRBD1,TRBJ2-3,TGTGCCAGCAGAAAGAAGACAGGGGGCAGAGATACGCAGTATTTT,CASRKKTGGRDTQYF
TRBV7-9,-,TRBD2,TRBJ2-7,TGTGCCAGCAGCTTAAGCGGGGGTCTAGCACCCTACGAGCAGTACTTC,CASSLSGGLAPYEQYF
TRBV19,large,-,TRBJ2-7,TGTGCCAGTAGTATACTTTACGGCTACGAGCAGTACTTC,CASSILYGYEQYF
TRBV5-4,-,TRBD1,TRBJ1-1,TGTGCCAGCAGCTCTCGGGACAGGGGAAACACTGAAGCTTTCTTT,CASSSRDRGNTEAFF
TRBV6-5,few,-,TRBJ2-3,TGTGCCAGCGTTGCGGACAACACAGATACGCAGTATTTT,CASVADNTDTQYF
TRBV6-6,-,-,TRBJ1-4,TGTGCCAGCAGTTACGCTACAGGGACGGCTAATGAAAAACTGTTTTTT,CASSYATGTANEKLFF
TRBV2,-,TRBD2,TRBJ2-7,TGTGCCAGCAGCGTAGGACTAGCGGGGGGGTCTGGGTACGAGCAGTACTTC,CASSVGLAGGSGYEQYF
TRBV25-1,-,-,TRBJ1-1,TGTGCCAGCAGTGAAACAGCCATGAACACTGAAGCTTTCTTT,CASSETAMNTEAFF
TRBV6-5,-,-,TRBJ2-1,TGTGCCAGCAGCACATCGACGGGGTCTTACAATGAGCAGTTCTTC,CASSTSTGSYNEQFF
TRBV19,-,TRBD2,TRBJ2-7,TGTGCCAGTAGTATAGATCCCCTAGCGGGGGGCCCCTCCTACGAGCAGTACTTC,CASSIDPLAGGPSYEQYF
TRBV27,-,-,TRBJ2-2,TGTGCCAGCTTTCGAGGTGGGGAGCTGTTTTTT,CASFRGGELFF